This TCR beta chain is drawn from a study of cytomegalovirus exposure and HLA in healthy donors. Germline values: CDR1 SGHKS, CDR2 YYEKEE (reference sequence). The V gene end was trimmed by 0 bases and the J gene end by 3 bases; junction bases not matched to a gene: 8. The CDR3 totals 17 residues. 60 Vbeta and 13 Jbeta primers were used in PCR. Profiled with immunoSEQ multiplex PCR; TCRdb holds only in-frame clones, not every one. The sample carries over 150,000 clones, 74% recorded once. The sequencing input was PBMCs. The chain combines TRBV5-5 with TRBJ2-3, with 9 nucleotides matching TRBD1. The TCR comes from a young man in good health and CMV-seronegative. DNA of the CDR3: TGTGCCAGCAGCTTGGCCGGGACAGGGAGGGTTACAGATACGCAGTATTTT. It codes for CASSLAGTGRVTDTQYF.